One T cell receptor beta chain is described in this entry. These data belong to a study of radiation and T cells in renal cell carcinoma. The length of the CDR3 is 14 residues. Germline trimming cut 4 bases from V and 2 bases from J; bases unmatched to any gene: 6. CDR1 and CDR2 from the germline V gene are SGHRS and YFSETQ. Time point in this sample: baseline pretreatment blood. Treatment noted: 15 Gy SBRT to primary tumor, nephrectomy 4 weeks later. Here immunoSEQ multiplex PCR was the method, and the copy in TCRdb shows in-frame clones only, minus some. Counted here are tens of thousands of clones, approximately 80% occurring once; the ten biggest clones make up roughly 40%.

The chain is built from TRBV5-1 and TRBJ2-7; TRBD1 agrees at 7 bases. This sample comprised blood, obtained from a patient whose treatment included radiotherapy and nephrectomy. This TCR derives from a man in his sixties with renal cell carcinoma. The CDR3 DNA reads TGCGCCAGCAGCCCTGACAGGGTGACCTACGAGCAGTACTTC. Residues: CASSPDRVTYEQYF.